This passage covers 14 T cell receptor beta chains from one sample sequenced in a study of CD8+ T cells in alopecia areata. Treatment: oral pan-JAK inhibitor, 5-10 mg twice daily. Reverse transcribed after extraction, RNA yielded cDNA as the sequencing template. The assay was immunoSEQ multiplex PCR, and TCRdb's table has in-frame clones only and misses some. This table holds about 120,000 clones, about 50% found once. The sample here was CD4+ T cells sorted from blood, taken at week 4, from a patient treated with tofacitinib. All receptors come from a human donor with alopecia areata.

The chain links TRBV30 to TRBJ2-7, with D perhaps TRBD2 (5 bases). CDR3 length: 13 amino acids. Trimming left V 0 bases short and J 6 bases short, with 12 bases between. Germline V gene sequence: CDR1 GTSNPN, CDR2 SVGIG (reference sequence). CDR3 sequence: CAWSVWIAREQYF. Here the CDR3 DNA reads TGTGCCTGGAGTGTGTGGATAGCGCGCGAGCAGTACTTC.

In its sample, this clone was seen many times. The CDR3 nucleotides read TGTGCCAGCAGTGTTCAGGGGTTTAATCAGCCCCAGCATTTT. This sequence encodes CASSVQGFNQPQHF. The chain joins TRBV2 to TRBJ1-5; D possibly corresponds to TRBD1 (6 bases). This CDR3 comprises 14 residues. The germline V gene encodes CDR1 SNHLY and CDR2 FYNNEI. Trimming took off 4 bases at V and 4 bases at J, with 11 bases between the two ends.

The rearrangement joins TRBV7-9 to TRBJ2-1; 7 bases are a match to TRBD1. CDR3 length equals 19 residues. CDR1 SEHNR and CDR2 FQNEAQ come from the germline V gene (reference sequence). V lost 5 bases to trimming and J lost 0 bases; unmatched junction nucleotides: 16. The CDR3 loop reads CASSLLTRGLTSSYNEQFF. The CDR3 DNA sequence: TGTGCCAGCAGCCTACTCACGAGGGGGCTCACGAGCTCCTACAATGAGCAGTTCTTC. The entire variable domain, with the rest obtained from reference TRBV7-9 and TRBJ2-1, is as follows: DTGVSQNPRHKITKRGQNVTFRCDPISEHNRLYWYRQTLGQGPEFLTYFQNEAQLEKSRLLSDRFSAERPKGSFSTLEIQRTEQGDSAMYLCASSLLTRGLTSSYNEQFFGPGTRLTVL.

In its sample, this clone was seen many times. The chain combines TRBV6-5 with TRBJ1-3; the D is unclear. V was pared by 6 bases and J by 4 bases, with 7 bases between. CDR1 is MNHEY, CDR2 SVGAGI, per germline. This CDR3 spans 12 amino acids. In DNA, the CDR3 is TGTGCCAGCAGCGGGAGCGGAAACACCATATATTTT. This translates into CASSGSGNTIYF.

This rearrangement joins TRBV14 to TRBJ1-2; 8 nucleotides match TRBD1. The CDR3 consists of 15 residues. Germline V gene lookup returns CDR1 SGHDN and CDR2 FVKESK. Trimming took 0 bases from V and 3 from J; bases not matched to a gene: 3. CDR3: CASSQDLDRDYGYTF. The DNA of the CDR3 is TGTGCCAGCAGCCAAGATTTGGACAGGGACTATGGCTACACCTTC.

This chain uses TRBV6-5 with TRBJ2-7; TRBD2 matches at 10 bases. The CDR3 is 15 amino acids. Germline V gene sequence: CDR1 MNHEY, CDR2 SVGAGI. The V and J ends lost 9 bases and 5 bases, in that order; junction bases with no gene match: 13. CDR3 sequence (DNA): TGTGCCAGTATATCCGAGGCTAGCGGGAGCCACGAGCAGTACTTC. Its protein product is CASISEASGSHEQYF.

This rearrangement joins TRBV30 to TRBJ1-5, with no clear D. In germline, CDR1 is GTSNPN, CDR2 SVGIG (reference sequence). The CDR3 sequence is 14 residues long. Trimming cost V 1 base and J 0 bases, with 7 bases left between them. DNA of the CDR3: TGTGCCTGGAGTGCCTACTATAGCAATCAGCCCCAGCATTTT. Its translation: CAWSAYYSNQPQHF.

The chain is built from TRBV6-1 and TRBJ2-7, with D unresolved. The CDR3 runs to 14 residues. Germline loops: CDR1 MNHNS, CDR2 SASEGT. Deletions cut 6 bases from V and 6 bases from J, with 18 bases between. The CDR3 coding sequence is TGTGCCAGCAGAAATGAGGTTACCTTTTTCGAGCAGTACTTC. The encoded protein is CASRNEVTFFEQYF.

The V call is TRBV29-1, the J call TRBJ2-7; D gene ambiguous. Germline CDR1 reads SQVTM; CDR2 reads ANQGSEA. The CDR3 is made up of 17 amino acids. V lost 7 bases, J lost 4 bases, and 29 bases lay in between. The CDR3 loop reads CSAMGMMETQPAYEQYF. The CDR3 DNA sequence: TGCAGCGCCATGGGGATGATGGAGACCCAACCCGCTTACGAGCAGTACTTC.

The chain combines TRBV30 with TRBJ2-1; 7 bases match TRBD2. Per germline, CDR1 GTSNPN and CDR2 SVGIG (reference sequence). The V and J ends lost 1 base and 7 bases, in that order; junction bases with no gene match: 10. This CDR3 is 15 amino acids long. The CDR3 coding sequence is TGTGCCTGGAGTGAAGGCGGGAGCAGCGGTAATGAGCAGTTCTTC. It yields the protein CAWSEGGSSGNEQFF.

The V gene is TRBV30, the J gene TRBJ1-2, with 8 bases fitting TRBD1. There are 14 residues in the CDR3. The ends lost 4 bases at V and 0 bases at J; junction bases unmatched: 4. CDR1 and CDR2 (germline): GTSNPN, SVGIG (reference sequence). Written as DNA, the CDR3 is TGTGCCTGGATGGACAGGGCCTCTAACTATGGCTACACCTTC. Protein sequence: CAWMDRASNYGYTF.

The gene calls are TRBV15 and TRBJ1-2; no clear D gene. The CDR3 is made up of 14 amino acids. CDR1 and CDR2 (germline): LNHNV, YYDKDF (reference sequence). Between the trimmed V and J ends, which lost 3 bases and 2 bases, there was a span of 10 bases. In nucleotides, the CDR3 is TGTGCCACCAGCAGCAGGCAGAGGAACTATGGCTACACCTTC. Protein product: CATSSRQRNYGYTF. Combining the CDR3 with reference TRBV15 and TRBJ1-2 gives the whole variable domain DAMVIQNPRYQVTQFGKPVTLSCSQTLNHNVMYWYQQKSSQAPKLLFHYYDKDFNNEADTPDNFQSRRPNTSFCFLDIRSPGLGDTAMYLCATSSRQRNYGYTFGSGTRLTVV.

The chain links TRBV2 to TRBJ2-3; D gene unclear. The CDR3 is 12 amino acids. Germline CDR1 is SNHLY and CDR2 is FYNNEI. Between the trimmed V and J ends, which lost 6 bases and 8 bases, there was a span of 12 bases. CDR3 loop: CASRSPARTQYF. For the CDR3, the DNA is TGTGCCAGCAGGAGCCCTGCCCGTACGCAGTATTTT.

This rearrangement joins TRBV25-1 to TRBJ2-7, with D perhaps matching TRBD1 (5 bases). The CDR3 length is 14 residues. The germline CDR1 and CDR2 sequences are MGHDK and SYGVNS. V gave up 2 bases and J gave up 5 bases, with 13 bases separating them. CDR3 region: CASSEQGREDEQYF. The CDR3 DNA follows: TGTGCCAGCAGTGAACAGGGAAGGGAAGACGAGCAGTACTTC.